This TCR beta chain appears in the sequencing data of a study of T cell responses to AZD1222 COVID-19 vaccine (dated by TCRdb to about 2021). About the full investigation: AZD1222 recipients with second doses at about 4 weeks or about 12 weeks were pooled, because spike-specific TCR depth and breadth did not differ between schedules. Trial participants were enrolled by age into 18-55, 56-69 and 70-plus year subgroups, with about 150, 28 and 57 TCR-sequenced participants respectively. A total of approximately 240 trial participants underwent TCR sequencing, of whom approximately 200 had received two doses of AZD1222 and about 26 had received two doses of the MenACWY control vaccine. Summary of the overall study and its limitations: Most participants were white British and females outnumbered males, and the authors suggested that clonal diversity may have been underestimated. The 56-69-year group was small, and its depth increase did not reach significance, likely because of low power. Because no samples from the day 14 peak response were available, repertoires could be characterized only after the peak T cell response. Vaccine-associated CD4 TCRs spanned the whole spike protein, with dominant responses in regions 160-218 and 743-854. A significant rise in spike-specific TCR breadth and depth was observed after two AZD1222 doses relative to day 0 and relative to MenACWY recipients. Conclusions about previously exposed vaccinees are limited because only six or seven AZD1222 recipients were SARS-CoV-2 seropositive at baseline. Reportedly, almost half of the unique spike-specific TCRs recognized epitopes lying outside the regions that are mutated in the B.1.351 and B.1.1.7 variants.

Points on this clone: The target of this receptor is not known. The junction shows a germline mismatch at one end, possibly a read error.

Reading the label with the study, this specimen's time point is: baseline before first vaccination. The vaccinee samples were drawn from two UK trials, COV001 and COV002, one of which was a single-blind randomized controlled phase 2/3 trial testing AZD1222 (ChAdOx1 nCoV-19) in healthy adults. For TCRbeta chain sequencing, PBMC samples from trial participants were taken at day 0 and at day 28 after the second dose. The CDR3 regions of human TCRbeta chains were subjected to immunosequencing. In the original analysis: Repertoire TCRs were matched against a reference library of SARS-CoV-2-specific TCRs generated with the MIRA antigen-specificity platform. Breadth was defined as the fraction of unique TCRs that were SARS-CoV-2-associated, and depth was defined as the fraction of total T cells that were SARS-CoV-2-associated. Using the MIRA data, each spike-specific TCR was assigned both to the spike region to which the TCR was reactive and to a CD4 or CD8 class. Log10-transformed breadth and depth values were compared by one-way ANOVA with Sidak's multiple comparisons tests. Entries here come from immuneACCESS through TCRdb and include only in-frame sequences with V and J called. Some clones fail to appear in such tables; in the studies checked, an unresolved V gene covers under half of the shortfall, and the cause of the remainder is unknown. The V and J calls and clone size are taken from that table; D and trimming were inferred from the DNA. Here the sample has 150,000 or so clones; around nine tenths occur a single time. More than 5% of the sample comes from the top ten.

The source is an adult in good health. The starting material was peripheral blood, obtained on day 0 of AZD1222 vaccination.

This receptor has the CDR3 CASGLGLDQPQHF. The nucleotide sequence is given as TGTGCTAGTGGATTGGGACTGGACCAGCCCCAGCATTTT. Here the chain combines TRBV12-5 and TRBJ1-5; TRBD1 could be the D gene, as 5 bases match. The CDR3 runs 13 amino acids, cysteine and phenylalanine included. Kept here is only the CDR3 DNA, which spans 39 bases and is read in frame from base 1. In the germline V gene, CDR1 corresponds to LGHNT and CDR2 to FRNRAP.